The entry that follows covers one T cell receptor (beta chain) sequence. What it binds is not known. The primer mix had 60 Vbeta and 13 Jbeta primers. Using immunoSEQ multiplex PCR, the repertoire was profiled, and TCRdb retains in-frame clones only, with some absent. Here the sample spans 90,000 to 120,000 clones, over 75% being singletons. These data belong to a study of cytomegalovirus exposure and HLA in healthy donors. The CDR3 extends over 13 amino acids. The germline V gene has CDR1 SEHNR and CDR2 FQNEAQ (reference sequence). Trimming cost V 5 bases and J 4 bases, with 8 bases left between them. The study, taken as a whole, reports: A later analysis linked a missense DCLRE1C variant to TCR beta V- and J-gene trimming. The study put about 180 TCR beta chains on its list as cytomegalovirus-associated. Earlier analysis yielded a pattern in which most TCR beta V segments were productive about 90% or about 30% of the time.

Sequencing was done on a sample of PBMCs. This sequence originates from a male donor in good health and CMV-seronegative. V and J are TRBV7-9 and TRBJ2-2, with a possible D match to TRBD2 (6 bases). The CDR3 coding sequence is TGTGCCAGCAGCGGGGAGGTCACCGGGGAGCTGTTTTTT. Protein sequence: CASSGEVTGELFF.